This TCR beta chain was captured in a study of blood T cell repertoires in COVID-19. Overall study context: Collection of acute and convalescent COVID-19 samples took place in the United States, Italy and Spain.

The CDR3 has 14 residues. Germline assignment: CDR1 MNHEY and CDR2 SMNVEV (reference sequence). The ends were cut back, 0 bases at V and 10 bases at J, with 15 bases in the middle. Clones were sequenced by immunoSEQ multiplex PCR, and TCRdb holds only the in-frame ones, with some missing. The data contain 100,000 to 150,000 clones, around 86% of them singletons. The chain joins TRBV27 to TRBJ1-1, with no clear D. Material: peripheral blood. The sequence was collected from a woman older than 75 with acute or convalescent COVID-19. The CDR3 loop is CASSLSPIMGSAFF. The CDR3 region has the DNA TGTGCCAGCAGTTTATCCCCTATTATGGGCTCAGCTTTCTTT.